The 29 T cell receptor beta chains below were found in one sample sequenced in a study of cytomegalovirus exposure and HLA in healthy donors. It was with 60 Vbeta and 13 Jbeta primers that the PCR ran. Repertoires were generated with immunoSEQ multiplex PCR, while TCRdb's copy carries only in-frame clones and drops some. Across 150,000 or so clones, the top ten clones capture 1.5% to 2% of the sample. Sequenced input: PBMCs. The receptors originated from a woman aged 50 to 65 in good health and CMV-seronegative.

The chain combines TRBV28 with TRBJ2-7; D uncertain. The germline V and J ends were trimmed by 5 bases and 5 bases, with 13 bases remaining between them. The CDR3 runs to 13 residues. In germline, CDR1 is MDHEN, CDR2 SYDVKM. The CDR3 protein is CASSPSLGDEQYF. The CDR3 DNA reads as TGTGCCAGCAGTCCCTCTTTGGGCGACGAGCAGTACTTC.

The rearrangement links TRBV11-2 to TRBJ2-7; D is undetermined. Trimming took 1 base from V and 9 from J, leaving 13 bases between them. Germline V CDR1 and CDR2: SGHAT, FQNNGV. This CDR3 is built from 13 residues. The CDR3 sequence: CASSLVTLAAQYF. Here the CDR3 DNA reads TGTGCCAGCAGCTTAGTGACTTTGGCTGCGCAGTACTTC.

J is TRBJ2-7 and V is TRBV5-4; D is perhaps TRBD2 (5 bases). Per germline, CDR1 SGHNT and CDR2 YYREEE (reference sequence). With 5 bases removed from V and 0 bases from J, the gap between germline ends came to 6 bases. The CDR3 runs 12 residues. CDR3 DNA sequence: TGTGCCAGCAGTCGGGACTCCTACGAGCAGTACTTC. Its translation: CASSRDSYEQYF.

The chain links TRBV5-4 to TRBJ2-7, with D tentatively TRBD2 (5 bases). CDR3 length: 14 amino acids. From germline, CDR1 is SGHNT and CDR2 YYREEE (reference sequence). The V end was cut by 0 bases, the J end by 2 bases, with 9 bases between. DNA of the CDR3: TGTGCCAGCAGCTTGGGAGGGTCGACCTACGAGCAGTACTTC. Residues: CASSLGGSTYEQYF.

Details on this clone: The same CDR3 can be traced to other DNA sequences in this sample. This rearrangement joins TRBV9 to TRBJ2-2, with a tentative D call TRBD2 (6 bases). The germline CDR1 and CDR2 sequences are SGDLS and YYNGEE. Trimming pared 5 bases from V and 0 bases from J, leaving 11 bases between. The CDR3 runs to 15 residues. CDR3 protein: CASRAGLSNTGELFF. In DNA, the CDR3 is TGTGCCAGCAGGGCGGGACTCTCGAACACCGGGGAGCTGTTTTTT.

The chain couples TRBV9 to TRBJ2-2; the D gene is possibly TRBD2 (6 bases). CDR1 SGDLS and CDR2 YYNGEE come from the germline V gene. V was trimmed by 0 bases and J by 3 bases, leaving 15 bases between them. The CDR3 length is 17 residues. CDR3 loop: CASSVDWGGTDTGELFF. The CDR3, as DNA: TGTGCCAGCAGCGTAGATTGGGGCGGGACGGACACCGGGGAGCTGTTTTTT.

Written as DNA, the CDR3 is TGCGCCAGCTCTCGGGACAGCTCTGGAAACACCATATATTTT. As protein: CASSRDSSGNTIYF. The J gene is TRBJ1-3, the V gene TRBV10-2; TRBD1 matches at 7 bases. The CDR3 runs 14 residues. V was clipped by 8 bases and J by 0 bases; unmatched bases: 4. The germline V gene encodes CDR1 WSHSY and CDR2 SAAADI.

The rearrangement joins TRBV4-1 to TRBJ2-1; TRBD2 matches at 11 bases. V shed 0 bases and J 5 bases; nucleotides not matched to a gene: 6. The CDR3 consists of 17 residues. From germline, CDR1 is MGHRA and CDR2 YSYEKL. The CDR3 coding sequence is TGCGCCAGCAGCCAAGATCAAGGGACTAGCGGTCACAATGAGCAGTTCTTC. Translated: CASSQDQGTSGHNEQFF.

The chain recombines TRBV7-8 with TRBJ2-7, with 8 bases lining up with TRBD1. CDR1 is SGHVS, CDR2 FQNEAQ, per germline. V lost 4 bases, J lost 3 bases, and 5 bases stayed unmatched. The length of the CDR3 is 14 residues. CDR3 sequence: CASSSGTGDYEQYF. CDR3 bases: TGTGCCAGCAGCTCCGGGACAGGCGACTACGAGCAGTACTTC.

The CDR3 nucleotides read TGTGCCAGTAGTATCCAGGTCAATCAGCCCCAGCATTTT. The encoded protein is CASSIQVNQPQHF. This chain joins TRBV19 and TRBJ1-5; no reliable D call. Trimming removed 3 bases at V and 3 bases at J, with 6 bases between. Germline lookup yields CDR1 LNHDA and CDR2 SQIVND (reference sequence). This CDR3 region has 13 residues. The full variable domain, completed using reference TRBV19 and TRBJ1-5, is DGGITQSPKYLFRKEGQNVTLSCEQNLNHDAMYWYRQDPGQGLRLIYYSQIVNDFQKGDIAEGYSVSREKKESFPLTVTSAQKNPTAFYLCASSIQVNQPQHFGDGTRLSIL.

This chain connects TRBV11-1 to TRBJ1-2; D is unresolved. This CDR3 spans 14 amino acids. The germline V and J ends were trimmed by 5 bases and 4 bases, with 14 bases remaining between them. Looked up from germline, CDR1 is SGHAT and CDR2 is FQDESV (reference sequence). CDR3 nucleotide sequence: TGTGCCAGCAGCCCGAGGGTCGGTTTCTATGGCTACACCTTC. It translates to CASSPRVGFYGYTF.

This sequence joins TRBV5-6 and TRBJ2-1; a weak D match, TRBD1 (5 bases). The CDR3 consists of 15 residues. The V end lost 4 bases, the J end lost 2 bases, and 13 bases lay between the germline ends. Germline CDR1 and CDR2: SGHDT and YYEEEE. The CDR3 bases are TGTGCCAGCAGCCCGGACATTCTAACCTACAATGAGCAGTTCTTC. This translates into CASSPDILTYNEQFF.

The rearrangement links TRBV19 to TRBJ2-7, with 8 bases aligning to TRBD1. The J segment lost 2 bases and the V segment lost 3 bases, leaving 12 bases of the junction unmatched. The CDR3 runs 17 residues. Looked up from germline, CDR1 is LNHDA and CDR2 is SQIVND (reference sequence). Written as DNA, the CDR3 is TGTGCCAGTAGTATTCCCCCAGGACAGGGAAGCACCTACGAGCAGTACTTC. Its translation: CASSIPPGQGSTYEQYF.

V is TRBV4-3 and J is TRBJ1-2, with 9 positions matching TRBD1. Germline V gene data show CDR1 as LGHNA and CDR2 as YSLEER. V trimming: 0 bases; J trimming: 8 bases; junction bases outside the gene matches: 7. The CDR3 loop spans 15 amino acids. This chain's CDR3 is CASSQERDRVKGYTF. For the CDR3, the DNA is TGCGCCAGCAGCCAAGAAAGGGACAGGGTCAAAGGCTACACCTTC.

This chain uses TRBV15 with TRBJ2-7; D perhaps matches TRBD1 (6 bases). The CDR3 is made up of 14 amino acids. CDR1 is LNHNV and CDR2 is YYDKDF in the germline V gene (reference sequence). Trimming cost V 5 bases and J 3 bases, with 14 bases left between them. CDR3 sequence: CATSSGTRIYEQYF. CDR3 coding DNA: TGTGCCACCAGCTCCGGGACACGGATCTACGAGCAGTACTTC.

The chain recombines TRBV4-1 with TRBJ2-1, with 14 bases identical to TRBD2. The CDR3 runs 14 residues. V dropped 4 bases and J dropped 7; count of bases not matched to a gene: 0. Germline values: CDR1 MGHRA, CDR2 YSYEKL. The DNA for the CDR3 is TGCGCCAGCAGCCGGACTAGCGGGGGGAATGAGCAGTTCTTC. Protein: CASSRTSGGNEQFF.

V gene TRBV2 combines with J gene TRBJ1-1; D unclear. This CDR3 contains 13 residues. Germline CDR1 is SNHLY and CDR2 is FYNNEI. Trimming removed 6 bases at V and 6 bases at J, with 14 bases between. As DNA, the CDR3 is TGTGCCAGCAGAGTAATACAGAGCCCTGAAGCTTTCTTT. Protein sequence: CASRVIQSPEAFF.

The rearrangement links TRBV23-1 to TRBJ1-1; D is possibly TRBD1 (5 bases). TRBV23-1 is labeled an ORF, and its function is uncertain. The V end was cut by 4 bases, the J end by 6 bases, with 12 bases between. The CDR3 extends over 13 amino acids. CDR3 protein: CASSPGREPEAFF. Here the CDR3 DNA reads TGCGCCAGCAGTCCCGGCAGGGAACCTGAAGCTTTCTTT.

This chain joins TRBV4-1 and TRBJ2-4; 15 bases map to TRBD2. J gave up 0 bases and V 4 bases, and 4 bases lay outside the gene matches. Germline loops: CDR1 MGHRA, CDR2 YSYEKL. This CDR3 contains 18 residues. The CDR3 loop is CASSRGLAGGLAKNIQYF. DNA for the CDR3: TGCGCCAGCAGCCGCGGACTAGCGGGAGGGCTAGCCAAAAACATTCAGTACTTC.

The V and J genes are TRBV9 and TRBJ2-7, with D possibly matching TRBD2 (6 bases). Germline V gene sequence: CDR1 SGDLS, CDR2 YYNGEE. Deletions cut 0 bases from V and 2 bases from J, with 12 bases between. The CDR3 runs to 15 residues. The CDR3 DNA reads TGTGCCAGCAGCGTAGGGGGGGTAGGTGCCTACGAGCAGTACTTC. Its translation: CASSVGGVGAYEQYF.

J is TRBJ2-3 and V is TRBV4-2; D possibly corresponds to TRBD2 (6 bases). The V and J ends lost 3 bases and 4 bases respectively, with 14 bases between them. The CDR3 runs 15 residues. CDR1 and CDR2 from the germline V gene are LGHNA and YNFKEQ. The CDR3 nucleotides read TGTGCCAGCAGCCAGGACCAGGGAGGAGCAGATACGCAGTATTTT. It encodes CASSQDQGGADTQYF.

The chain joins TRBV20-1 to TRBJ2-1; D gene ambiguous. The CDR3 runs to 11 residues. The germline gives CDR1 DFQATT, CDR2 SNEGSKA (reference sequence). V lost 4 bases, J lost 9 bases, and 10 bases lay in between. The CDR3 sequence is CSATTDREQFF. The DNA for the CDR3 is TGCAGTGCTACTACCGATCGTGAGCAGTTCTTC.

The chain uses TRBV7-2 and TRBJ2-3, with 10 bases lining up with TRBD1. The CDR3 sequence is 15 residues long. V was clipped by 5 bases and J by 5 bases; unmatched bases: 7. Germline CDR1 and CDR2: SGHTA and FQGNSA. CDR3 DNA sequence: TGTGCCAGCAGCGCGGGGACAGGGGCGGGAGATACGCAGTATTTT. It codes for CASSAGTGAGDTQYF.

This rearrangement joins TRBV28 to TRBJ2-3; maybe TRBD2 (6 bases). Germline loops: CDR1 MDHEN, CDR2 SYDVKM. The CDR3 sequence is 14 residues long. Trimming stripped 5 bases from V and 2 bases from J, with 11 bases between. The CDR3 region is CASSRDSPTDTQYF. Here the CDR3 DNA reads TGTGCCAGCAGTCGGGACTCCCCCACAGATACGCAGTATTTT.

The CDR3 protein is CASSLVGVFTGELFF. The CDR3 region has the DNA TGTGCCAGCAGCTTGGTAGGGGTCTTCACCGGGGAGCTGTTTTTT. This chain links TRBV5-6 with TRBJ2-2; D might be TRBD1 (5 bases). CDR1 SGHDT and CDR2 YYEEEE come from the germline V gene. The V and J ends lost 0 bases and 4 bases respectively, with 10 bases between them. CDR3 length: 15 amino acids.

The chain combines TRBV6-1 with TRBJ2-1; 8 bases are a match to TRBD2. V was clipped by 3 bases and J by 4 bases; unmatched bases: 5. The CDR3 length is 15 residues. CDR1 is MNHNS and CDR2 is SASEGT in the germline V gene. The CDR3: CASSDTSGIYNEQFF. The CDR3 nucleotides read TGTGCCAGCAGTGACACTAGCGGTATTTACAATGAGCAGTTCTTC.

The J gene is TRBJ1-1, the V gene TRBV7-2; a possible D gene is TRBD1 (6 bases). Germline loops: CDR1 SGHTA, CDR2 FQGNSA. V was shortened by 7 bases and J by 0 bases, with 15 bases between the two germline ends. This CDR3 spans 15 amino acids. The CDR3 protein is CASNPGQGMNTEAFF. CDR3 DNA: TGTGCCAGCAACCCGGGGCAGGGGATGAACACTGAAGCTTTCTTT.

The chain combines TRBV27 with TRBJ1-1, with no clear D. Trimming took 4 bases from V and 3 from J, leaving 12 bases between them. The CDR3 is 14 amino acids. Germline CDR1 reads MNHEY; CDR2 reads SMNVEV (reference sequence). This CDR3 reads CASSSLQSDTEAFF. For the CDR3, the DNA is TGTGCCAGCAGTTCCTTACAGTCGGACACTGAAGCTTTCTTT.

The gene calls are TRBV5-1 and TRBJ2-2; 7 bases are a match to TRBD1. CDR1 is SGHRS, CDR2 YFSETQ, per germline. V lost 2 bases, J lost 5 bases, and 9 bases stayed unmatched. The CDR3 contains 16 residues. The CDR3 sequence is CASSLWDRSNTGELFF. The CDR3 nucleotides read TGCGCCAGCAGCTTATGGGACAGAAGCAATACCGGGGAGCTGTTTTTT.